A single TCR beta chain is shown here with its context. Its target is not known. Expressed TCRB transcripts got sequenced, as all isolated RNA was reverse transcribed. Assay: immunoSEQ multiplex PCR; the TCRdb copy retains only in-frame clones and omits some. The sample has some 410,000 clones, around 13% seen once; the top ten hold roughly 0.033%. This entry comes from a study of beta chain features in type 1 diabetes. Study results and caveats: Patients and controls would share equally any PCR tilt toward shorter templates.

Trimming pared 4 bases from V and 3 bases from J, leaving 13 bases between. Germline V lookup: CDR1 SGHDN, CDR2 FVKESK. The CDR3 is 15 residues long. The chain joins TRBV14 to TRBJ2-1; D is uncertain. The source material was naive CD4+ T cells from blood. This TCR was recovered from a man in his thirties or forties in good health. CDR3 nucleotides: TGTGCCAGCAGCCGGTCGCTAGACATCTACAATGAGCAGTTCTTC. Translation gives CASSRSLDIYNEQFF.